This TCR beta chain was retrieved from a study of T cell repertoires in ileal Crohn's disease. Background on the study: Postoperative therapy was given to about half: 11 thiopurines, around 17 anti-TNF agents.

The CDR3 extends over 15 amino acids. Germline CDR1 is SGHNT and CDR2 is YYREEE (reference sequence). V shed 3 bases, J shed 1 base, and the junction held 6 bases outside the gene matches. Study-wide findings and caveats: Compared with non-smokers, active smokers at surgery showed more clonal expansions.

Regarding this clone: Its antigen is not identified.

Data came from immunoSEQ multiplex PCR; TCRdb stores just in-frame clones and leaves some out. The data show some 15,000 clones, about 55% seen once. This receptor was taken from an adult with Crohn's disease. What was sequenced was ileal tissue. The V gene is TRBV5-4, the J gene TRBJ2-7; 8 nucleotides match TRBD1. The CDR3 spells CASSSDRGGSYEQYF. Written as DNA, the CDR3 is TGTGCCAGCAGCTCCGACAGGGGAGGATCCTACGAGCAGTACTTC.